The rows below give T cell receptor beta chains drawn from one sample of a study of cytomegalovirus exposure and HLA in healthy donors. TCRdb's copy holds only in-frame clones and misses some; the assay was immunoSEQ multiplex PCR. The profile shows fewer than 150,000 clones, 74% of them singletons. Sample: PBMCs. Every receptor here comes from a woman in her 50s in good health and CMV-seropositive. Each CDR3 is given with its conserved first and last residue. The order of the fields is CDR3 protein, CDR3 DNA, clone size, V gene, J gene, D gene. A D gene is named only where the DNA matches it firmly. Some rows mark clone size as missing; the rest say once, few, many or name a class of expanded clone.

CDR3 protein: CASSLGTGLDTQYF
CDR3 DNA: TGTGCCAGCAGCTTGGGGACAGGGTTAGATACGCAGTATTTT
clone size: -
V gene: TRBV7-7
J gene: TRBJ2-3
D gene: TRBD1

CDR3 protein: CAWRGDSTEAFF
CDR3 DNA: TGTGCCTGGAGGGGGGACAGCACTGAAGCTTTCTTT
clone size: few
V gene: TRBV30
J gene: TRBJ1-1
D gene: TRBD1

CDR3 protein: CASSPRSSGSYNEQFF
CDR3 DNA: TGTGCCAGCAGCCCGCGGAGTAGCGGGAGTTACAATGAGCAGTTCTTC
clone size: -
V gene: TRBV9
J gene: TRBJ2-1
D gene: TRBD2

CDR3 protein: CASSDGQFLSSYEQYF
CDR3 DNA: TGTGCCAGCAGCGACGGACAGTTTCTGAGCTCCTACGAGCAGTACTTC
clone size: -
V gene: TRBV5-6
J gene: TRBJ2-7
D gene: -

CDR3 protein: CASRFQGSEQFF
CDR3 DNA: TGTGCCAGCAGATTTCAGGGATCTGAGCAGTTCTTC
clone size: -
V gene: TRBV2
J gene: TRBJ2-1
D gene: -

CDR3 protein: CASSQNTEAFF
CDR3 DNA: TGCGCCAGCAGCCAGAACACTGAAGCTTTCTTT
clone size: -
V gene: TRBV5-1
J gene: TRBJ1-1
D gene: -

CDR3 protein: CASSSGTGGGNQPQHF
CDR3 DNA: TGTGCCAGCAGTTCCGGGACGGGAGGTGGCAATCAGCCCCAGCATTTT
clone size: once
V gene: TRBV6-5
J gene: TRBJ1-5
D gene: -

CDR3 protein: CASSLDRGYEQYF
CDR3 DNA: TGCGCCAGCAGCTTGGACAGGGGGTACGAGCAGTACTTC
clone size: -
V gene: TRBV5-1
J gene: TRBJ2-7
D gene: TRBD1

CDR3 protein: CASRGNEKLFF
CDR3 DNA: TGTGCCAGCAGGGGCAATGAAAAACTGTTTTTT
clone size: -
V gene: TRBV27
J gene: TRBJ1-4
D gene: -

CDR3 protein: CAWSGGFNTEAFF
CDR3 DNA: TGTGCCTGGAGTGGGGGCTTTAACACTGAAGCTTTCTTT
clone size: -
V gene: TRBV30
J gene: TRBJ1-1
D gene: -

CDR3 protein: CASSYNGGGGVYEQYF
CDR3 DNA: TGTGCCAGCAGCTATAACGGAGGAGGGGGGGTCTACGAGCAGTACTTC
clone size: -
V gene: TRBV7-2
J gene: TRBJ2-7
D gene: -

CDR3 protein: CASSLMAPRAQYF
CDR3 DNA: TGTGCCAGCAGTTTAATGGCCCCACGGGCCCAGTACTTC
clone size: few
V gene: TRBV28
J gene: TRBJ2-5
D gene: -

CDR3 protein: CASINPGTDYGYTF
CDR3 DNA: TGCGCCAGCATTAATCCGGGGACTGATTATGGCTACACCTTC
clone size: -
V gene: TRBV5-1
J gene: TRBJ1-2
D gene: -

CDR3 protein: CASSYPAGGLTDTQYF
CDR3 DNA: TGTGCCAGCAGTTACCCAGCAGGGGGGCTCACAGATACGCAGTATTTT
clone size: -
V gene: TRBV6-5
J gene: TRBJ2-3
D gene: -

CDR3 protein: CASSLTSGGAGRTDTQYF
CDR3 DNA: TGCGCCAGCAGCCTAACTAGCGGGGGGGCCGGGAGGACAGATACGCAGTATTTT
clone size: -
V gene: TRBV5-1
J gene: TRBJ2-3
D gene: TRBD2

CDR3 protein: CASSQGSPGLTGELFF
CDR3 DNA: TGTGCCAGCAGTCAGGGCAGTCCCGGTCTCACCGGGGAGCTGTTTTTT
clone size: -
V gene: TRBV28
J gene: TRBJ2-2
D gene: -

CDR3 protein: CATSRTGGGETQYF
CDR3 DNA: TGTGCCACCAGCAGGACAGGGGGAGGGGAGACCCAGTACTTC
clone size: -
V gene: TRBV15
J gene: TRBJ2-5
D gene: TRBD1

CDR3 protein: CASWSVDGYTF
CDR3 DNA: TGTGCCAGCTGGTCGGTCGATGGCTACACCTTC
clone size: once
V gene: TRBV6-4
J gene: TRBJ1-2
D gene: -

CDR3 protein: CASSLREGTEKLFF
CDR3 DNA: TGTGCCAGCAGCTTAAGAGAGGGAACGGAAAAACTGTTTTTT
clone size: -
V gene: TRBV4-2
J gene: TRBJ1-4
D gene: -

CDR3 protein: CASGAGLNQPQHF
CDR3 DNA: TGTGCTAGTGGGGCAGGGTTAAATCAGCCCCAGCATTTT
clone size: -
V gene: TRBV12-5
J gene: TRBJ1-5
D gene: -

CDR3 protein: CASSQFARIHYEQYF
CDR3 DNA: TGCGCCAGCAGCCAATTCGCCAGGATTCACTACGAGCAGTACTTC
clone size: -
V gene: TRBV4-1
J gene: TRBJ2-7
D gene: -

CDR3 protein: CASSEVGGFNEQFF
CDR3 DNA: TGTGCCAGCAGTGAGGTTGGAGGGTTCAATGAGCAGTTCTTC
clone size: -
V gene: TRBV6-1
J gene: TRBJ2-1
D gene: -

CDR3 protein: CASSALLGPGGLQETQYF
CDR3 DNA: TGTGCCAGCAGCGCCCTGCTGGGACCGGGGGGGCTTCAAGAGACCCAGTACTTC
clone size: -
V gene: TRBV11-3
J gene: TRBJ2-5
D gene: TRBD2

CDR3 protein: CASSPRAVVYNEQFF
CDR3 DNA: TGTGCCAGCAGCCCCCGTGCGGTAGTATACAATGAGCAGTTCTTC
clone size: once
V gene: TRBV7-8
J gene: TRBJ2-1
D gene: -

CDR3 protein: CASSLNRGCEAFF
CDR3 DNA: TGTGCCAGCAGCTTAAACAGGGGTTGTGAAGCTTTCTTT
clone size: -
V gene: TRBV7-8
J gene: TRBJ1-1
D gene: TRBD1

CDR3 protein: CASSIDSVTEAFF
CDR3 DNA: TGTGCCAGCAGCATTGACTCAGTCACTGAAGCTTTCTTT
clone size: few
V gene: TRBV5-4
J gene: TRBJ1-1
D gene: -

CDR3 protein: CSAHAQGSSYNEQFF
CDR3 DNA: TGCAGCGCCCACGCACAGGGGTCCTCCTACAATGAGCAGTTCTTC
clone size: -
V gene: TRBV29-1
J gene: TRBJ2-1
D gene: TRBD1

CDR3 protein: CASSQDHSGYRQPQHF
CDR3 DNA: TGCGCCAGCAGCCAAGATCACTCGGGGTACCGACAGCCCCAGCATTTT
clone size: -
V gene: TRBV4-3
J gene: TRBJ1-5
D gene: -

CDR3 protein: CASSVGQGPGELFF
CDR3 DNA: TGTGCCAGCAGCGTAGGACAGGGCCCCGGGGAGCTGTTTTTT
clone size: -
V gene: TRBV9
J gene: TRBJ2-2
D gene: TRBD1

CDR3 protein: CASSYSREAYEQYF
CDR3 DNA: TGTGCCAGCAGTTACTCGAGGGAAGCCTACGAGCAGTACTTC
clone size: -
V gene: TRBV6-6
J gene: TRBJ2-7
D gene: -

CDR3 protein: CASSYHTEGTEAFF
CDR3 DNA: TGTGCCAGCAGTTACCACACAGAGGGAACTGAAGCTTTCTTT
clone size: -
V gene: TRBV6-6
J gene: TRBJ1-1
D gene: -

CDR3 protein: CASSPRRVSSYNSPLHF
CDR3 DNA: TGTGCCAGCAGCCCGAGGCGGGTGAGCTCCTATAATTCACCCCTCCACTTT
clone size: few
V gene: TRBV7-2
J gene: TRBJ1-6
D gene: -

CDR3 protein: CASSLGYREGYGYTF
CDR3 DNA: TGTGCCAGCAGCTTGGGATACAGGGAGGGCTATGGCTACACCTTC
clone size: -
V gene: TRBV7-8
J gene: TRBJ1-2
D gene: -

CDR3 protein: CASSRTDRISNQPQHF
CDR3 DNA: TGTGCCAGCAGCCGAACCGACAGGATTAGCAATCAGCCCCAGCATTTT
clone size: -
V gene: TRBV5-8
J gene: TRBJ1-5
D gene: -

CDR3 protein: CASSQGDRGRVGTEAFF
CDR3 DNA: TGCGCCAGCAGCCAAGGGGACAGGGGGCGCGTGGGGACTGAAGCTTTCTTT
clone size: -
V gene: TRBV4-1
J gene: TRBJ1-1
D gene: TRBD1

CDR3 protein: CAISEDTGTQPQHF
CDR3 DNA: TGTGCCATCAGTGAGGACACAGGGACACAGCCCCAGCATTTT
clone size: -
V gene: TRBV10-3
J gene: TRBJ1-5
D gene: -

CDR3 protein: CASTKGGGNSPLHF
CDR3 DNA: TGTGCCAGCACCAAAGGCGGAGGGAATTCACCCCTCCACTTT
clone size: -
V gene: TRBV6-5
J gene: TRBJ1-6
D gene: -

CDR3 protein: CASGWDSRGGEQYF
CDR3 DNA: TGTGCTAGTGGTTGGGACAGTCGGGGGGGGGAGCAGTACTTC
clone size: few
V gene: TRBV12-5
J gene: TRBJ2-7
D gene: -

CDR3 protein: CASSQDRWSNQPQHF
CDR3 DNA: TGCGCCAGCAGCCAAGATCGGTGGAGCAATCAGCCCCAGCATTTT
clone size: few
V gene: TRBV4-3
J gene: TRBJ1-5
D gene: -

CDR3 protein: CASSWGLSSSYNSPLHF
CDR3 DNA: TGTGCCAGCAGCTGGGGACTTTCGAGCTCCTATAATTCACCCCTCCACTTT
clone size: few
V gene: TRBV5-6
J gene: TRBJ1-6
D gene: -

CDR3 protein: CAWSVQGMRSEKLFF
CDR3 DNA: TGTGCCTGGAGTGTCCAGGGGATGCGTAGTGAAAAACTGTTTTTT
clone size: -
V gene: TRBV30
J gene: TRBJ1-4
D gene: -

CDR3 protein: CASSEGQGGPRETQYF
CDR3 DNA: TGCGCCAGCAGTGAGGGACAGGGCGGTCCCCGGGAGACGCAGTATTTT
clone size: -
V gene: TRBV4-3
J gene: TRBJ2-3
D gene: TRBD1

CDR3 protein: CASSFASGQGGETQYF
CDR3 DNA: TGTGCCAGCAGCTTTGCATCGGGACAGGGGGGAGAGACCCAGTACTTC
clone size: -
V gene: TRBV7-9
J gene: TRBJ2-5
D gene: TRBD1

CDR3 protein: CASRTGGYEQYF
CDR3 DNA: TGTGCCAGCAGAACAGGGGGCTACGAGCAGTACTTC
clone size: -
V gene: TRBV27
J gene: TRBJ2-7
D gene: TRBD1

CDR3 protein: CSARVVDTIYF
CDR3 DNA: TGCAGTGCTAGAGTAGTTGACACCATATATTTT
clone size: -
V gene: TRBV20-1
J gene: TRBJ1-3
D gene: -

CDR3 protein: CASSLVASGGSYEQYF
CDR3 DNA: TGCGCCAGCAGCTTGGTGGCTAGCGGGGGGTCCTACGAGCAGTACTTC
clone size: -
V gene: TRBV5-1
J gene: TRBJ2-7
D gene: TRBD2

CDR3 protein: CASSRTGPSNQPQHF
CDR3 DNA: TGTGCCAGCAGTCGGACAGGTCCTAGCAATCAGCCCCAGCATTTT
clone size: -
V gene: TRBV27
J gene: TRBJ1-5
D gene: TRBD1

CDR3 protein: CASSQTGAGELFF
CDR3 DNA: TGCGCCAGCAGCCAGACGGGAGCCGGGGAGCTGTTTTTT
clone size: -
V gene: TRBV4-1
J gene: TRBJ2-2
D gene: -

CDR3 protein: CASSGVDVGPGYEQYF
CDR3 DNA: TGTGCCAGCAGTGGGGTCGATGTGGGCCCTGGCTACGAGCAGTACTTC
clone size: -
V gene: TRBV2
J gene: TRBJ2-7
D gene: -

CDR3 protein: CASSPTLSGGSLNEQFF
CDR3 DNA: TGTGCCAGCAGCCCCACCCTTTCGGGGGGGTCCCTTAATGAGCAGTTCTTC
clone size: -
V gene: TRBV5-6
J gene: TRBJ2-1
D gene: TRBD2

CDR3 protein: CAIRGDTGSSQPQHF
CDR3 DNA: TGTGCCATCAGGGGGGACACAGGGTCCAGTCAGCCCCAGCATTTT
clone size: -
V gene: TRBV10-3
J gene: TRBJ1-5
D gene: -

CDR3 protein: CASSTDRGEKLFF
CDR3 DNA: TGTGCCAGCAGCACGGACAGGGGGGAAAAACTGTTTTTT
clone size: -
V gene: TRBV5-6
J gene: TRBJ1-4
D gene: TRBD1

CDR3 protein: CASSLLNGELFF
CDR3 DNA: TGTGCCAGCAGTCTACTAAACGGGGAGCTGTTTTTT
clone size: -
V gene: TRBV7-8
J gene: TRBJ2-2
D gene: -

CDR3 protein: CASSLGQGYEKLFF
CDR3 DNA: TGTGCCAGCAGCTTAGGACAGGGATATGAAAAACTGTTTTTT
clone size: -
V gene: TRBV7-9
J gene: TRBJ1-4
D gene: TRBD1

CDR3 protein: CASSTDRGGYTF
CDR3 DNA: TGTGCCAGTAGTACTGACAGAGGAGGCTACACCTTC
clone size: few
V gene: TRBV19
J gene: TRBJ1-2
D gene: -